These 11 T cell receptor beta chains share one sample of origin, sequenced in a study of blood T cell repertoires in COVID-19. Measured with immunoSEQ multiplex PCR; TCRdb has only the in-frame clones, and not every one. The table includes approximately 150,000 clones, approximately 88% detected once. Sequencing input: peripheral blood. The receptors shown here come from a human donor in a cohort sampled during active COVID-19.

The V call is TRBV25-1, the J call TRBJ2-3, with 8 bases matching TRBD1. J gave up 0 bases and V 5 bases, and 4 bases lay outside the gene matches. The length of the CDR3 is 15 residues. CDR1 and CDR2 from the germline V gene are MGHDK and SYGVNS. CDR3 bases: TGTGCCAGCAGTCAGGGGGCCCCAAGCACAGATACGCAGTATTTT. Protein sequence: CASSQGAPSTDTQYF. The full variable domain, with the rest looked up from reference TRBV25-1 and TRBJ2-3, is EADIYQTPRYLVIGTGKKITLECSQTMGHDKMYWYQQDPGMELHLIHYSYGVNSTEKGDLSSESTVSRIRTEHFPLTLESARPSHTSQYLCASSQGAPSTDTQYFGPGTRLTVL.

The rearrangement links TRBV28 to TRBJ1-1, with TRBD1 matching over 7 bases. The V and J ends lost 6 bases and 11 bases, in that order; junction bases with no gene match: 9. The V gene's germline CDR1 is MDHEN and CDR2 SYDVKM. The CDR3 consists of 12 residues. CDR3 amino acids: CASSGQVVLAFF. In nucleotides, the CDR3 is TGTGCCAGCAGCGGACAGGTAGTTCTCGCTTTCTTT.

The V and J genes are TRBV5-6 and TRBJ1-1, with TRBD1 identical over 8 bases. The germline V gene has CDR1 SGHDT and CDR2 YYEEEE. This CDR3 has 16 amino acids. Unmatched junction bases numbered 13, after V lost 4 bases and J lost 5 bases. The CDR3 nucleotides read TGTGCCAGCAGCCTCTGGACAGGGAGACGAGGGACTGAAGCTTTCTTT. Protein: CASSLWTGRRGTEAFF. Full variable domain (missing parts from reference TRBV5-6 and TRBJ1-1): DAGVTQSPTHLIKTRGQQVTLRCSPKSGHDTVSWYQQALGQGPQFIFQYYEEEERQRGNFPDRFSGHQFPNYSSELNVNALLLGDSALYLCASSLWTGRRGTEAFFGQGTRLTVV.

The chain is built from TRBV19 and TRBJ2-7, with D perhaps matching TRBD1 (6 bases). Trimming stripped 4 bases from V and 3 bases from J, with 10 bases between. The CDR3 sequence is 13 residues long. Germline V gene sequence: CDR1 LNHDA, CDR2 SQIVND (reference sequence). CDR3 protein: CASSKSGDYEQYF. The CDR3, as DNA: TGTGCCAGTAGTAAGTCAGGGGACTACGAGCAGTACTTC. The full variable domain, in which reference TRBV19 and TRBJ2-7 provide the parts outside the CDR3, is DGGITQSPKYLFRKEGQNVTLSCEQNLNHDAMYWYRQDPGQGLRLIYYSQIVNDFQKGDIAEGYSVSREKKESFPLTVTSAQKNPTAFYLCASSKSGDYEQYFGPGTRLTVT.

CDR3: CASSTDRPYEQYF. CDR3 sequence (DNA): TGCGCCAGCAGCACCGACAGACCCTACGAGCAGTACTTC. This sequence joins TRBV5-1 and TRBJ2-7, with a weak D call TRBD1 (5 bases). The CDR3 spans 13 residues. Germline CDR1 and CDR2: SGHRS and YFSETQ. Trimming removed 4 bases from V and 2 bases from J, with 10 bases in between. The variable domain in full, with the rest retrieved from reference TRBV5-1 and TRBJ2-7, is KAGVTQTPRYLIKTRGQQVTLSCSPISGHRSVSWYQQTPGQGLQFLFEYFSETQRNKGNFPGRFSGRQFSNSRSEMNVSTLELGDSALYLCASSTDRPYEQYFGPGTRLTVT.

The chain couples TRBV13 to TRBJ2-7; 8 bases map to TRBD1. Trimming cost V 0 bases and J 9 bases; bases outside gene matches: 19. The CDR3 has 18 amino acids. CDR1 is PRHDT and CDR2 is FYEKMQ in the germline V gene (reference sequence). The CDR3 sequence: CASSLGSGDRFAGSGQYF. Here the CDR3 DNA reads TGTGCCAGCAGCTTAGGATCCGGGGACAGGTTCGCCGGTTCCGGGCAGTACTTC.

The rearrangement uses TRBV5-1 and TRBJ2-7; TRBD1 matches 9 bases. V shed 1 base and J 6 bases; nucleotides not matched to a gene: 2. CDR3 length: 13 amino acids. Germline V lookup: CDR1 SGHRS, CDR2 YFSETQ. As DNA, the CDR3 is TGCGCCAGCAGCTTGTGGACAGGGGCCGAGCAGTACTTC. Its translation: CASSLWTGAEQYF.

The chain has TRBV6-5 and TRBJ1-3; possible D gene TRBD1, 5 bases. CDR1 and CDR2 from the germline V gene are MNHEY and SVGAGI. The V end lost 2 bases, the J end lost 4 bases, and 6 bases lay between the germline ends. This CDR3 is built from 13 residues. In DNA, the CDR3 is TGTGCCAGCAGTTACACAGGAGGAAACACCATATATTTT. As protein: CASSYTGGNTIYF.

This chain connects TRBV10-3 to TRBJ1-2; tentatively, D is TRBD1 (5 bases). The CDR3 extends over 12 amino acids. V was trimmed by 4 bases and J by 6 bases, leaving 9 bases between them. Germline CDR1 and CDR2: ENHRY and SYGVKD. The CDR3 spells CAISGDSDGYTF. Here the CDR3 DNA reads TGTGCCATCAGTGGCGACAGCGATGGCTACACCTTC.

This chain's CDR3 is CAWSVPSGGRQGKLFF. In nucleotides, the CDR3 is TGTGCCTGGAGTGTACCGTCGGGGGGACGGCAGGGAAAACTGTTTTTT. The chain has TRBV30 and TRBJ1-4; tentative D call: TRBD1 (5 bases). V lost 0 bases and J 10 bases, leaving 21 bases between the germline ends. The CDR3 has 16 residues. Germline CDR1 is GTSNPN and CDR2 is SVGIG (reference sequence).

The chain joins TRBV7-2 to TRBJ1-1; D is possibly TRBD1 (6 bases). The CDR3 is made up of 13 amino acids. Germline V gene data show CDR1 as SGHTA and CDR2 as FQGNSA. V was clipped by 1 base and J by 7 bases, with 10 bases between them. CDR3 DNA: TGTGCCAGCAGCTTAGTGGAACAGGGTGAAGCTTTCTTT. Translation: CASSLVEQGEAFF.